This TCR beta chain is drawn from a study of shared clonotypes between healthy human individuals. Sequenced by immunoSEQ multiplex PCR; TCRdb stores in-frame clones only, minus some. The sample includes around 2,000,000 clones, 90% to 95% seen only once; the top ten take under 0.15%. The ends were cut back, 0 bases at V and 2 bases at J, with 11 bases in the middle. Germline V CDR1 and CDR2: SGHRS, YFSETQ. There are 15 residues in the CDR3. The material sequenced was naive CD4+ T cells sorted from blood. Subset denoted: CD45RA+ positively selected. The TCR was taken from a young man in good health. The rearrangement uses TRBV5-1 and TRBJ1-1; maybe TRBD1 (5 bases). The CDR3 here is CASSLAGTINTEAFF. CDR3 DNA sequence: TGCGCCAGCAGCTTGGCAGGGACGATAAACACTGAAGCTTTCTTT.